The present TCR beta chain was sequenced within a study of cytomegalovirus exposure and HLA in healthy donors. This CDR3 spans 13 amino acids. Germline CDR1 and CDR2: SGHAT and FQNNGV. V lost 5 bases and J 1 base, leaving 6 bases between the germline ends. In the PCR, 60 Vbeta and 13 Jbeta primers were used. Original processing methods: Later, an analysis found about 80 million unique TCR beta chains, and 10 million to 11 million of these were shared. Only in-frame clones appear in the TCRdb table, and some are missing; sequencing was by immunoSEQ multiplex PCR. Clone size and the V and J calls come from that table; the DNA yielded D and trimming. This table has 150,000 to 200,000 clones, 80% appearing once. This clone has only a few counts.

The rearrangement joins TRBV11-2 to TRBJ1-5; no definite D call. The material sequenced was PBMCs. The receptor was isolated from a woman in her thirties or forties in good health and CMV-seronegative. CDR3 nucleotide sequence: TGTGCCAGCAGCCTGTCGAGCAATCAGCCCCAGCATTTT. This codes for CASSLSSNQPQHF.